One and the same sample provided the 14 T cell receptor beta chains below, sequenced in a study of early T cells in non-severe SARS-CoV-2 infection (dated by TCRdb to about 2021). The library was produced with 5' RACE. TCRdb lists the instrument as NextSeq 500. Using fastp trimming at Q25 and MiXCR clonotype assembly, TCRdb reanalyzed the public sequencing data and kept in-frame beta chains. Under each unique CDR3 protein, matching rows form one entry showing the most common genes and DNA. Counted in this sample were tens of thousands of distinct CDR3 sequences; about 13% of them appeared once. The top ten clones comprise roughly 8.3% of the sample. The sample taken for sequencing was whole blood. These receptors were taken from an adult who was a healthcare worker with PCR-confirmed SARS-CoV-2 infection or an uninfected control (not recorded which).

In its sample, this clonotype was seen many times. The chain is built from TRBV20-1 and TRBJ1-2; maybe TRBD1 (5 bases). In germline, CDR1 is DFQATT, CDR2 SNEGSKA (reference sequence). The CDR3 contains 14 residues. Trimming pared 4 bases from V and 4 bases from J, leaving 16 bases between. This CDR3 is CSAKSPGPSYGYTF. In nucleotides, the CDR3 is TGCAGTGCTAAAAGTCCGGGGCCGAGCTATGGCTACACCTTC.

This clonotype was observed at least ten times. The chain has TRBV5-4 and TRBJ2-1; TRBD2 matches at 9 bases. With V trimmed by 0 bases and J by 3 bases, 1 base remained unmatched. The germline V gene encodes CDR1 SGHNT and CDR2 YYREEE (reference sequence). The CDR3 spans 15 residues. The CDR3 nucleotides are TGTGCCAGCAGCTTGGGACTAGCGGACTACAATGAGCAGTTCTTC. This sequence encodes CASSLGLADYNEQFF.

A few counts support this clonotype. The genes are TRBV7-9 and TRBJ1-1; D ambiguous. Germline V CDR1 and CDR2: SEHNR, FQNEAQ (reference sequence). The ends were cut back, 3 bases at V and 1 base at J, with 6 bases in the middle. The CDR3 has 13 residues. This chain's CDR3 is CASSFKGNTEAFF. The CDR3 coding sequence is TGTGCCAGCAGCTTCAAAGGGAACACTGAAGCTTTCTTT.

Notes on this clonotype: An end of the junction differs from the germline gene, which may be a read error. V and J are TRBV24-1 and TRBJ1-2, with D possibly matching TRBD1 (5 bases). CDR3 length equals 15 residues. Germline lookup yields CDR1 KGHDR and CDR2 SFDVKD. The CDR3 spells CATSPAGPANYGYAF. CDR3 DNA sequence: TGTGCCACCAGTCCAGCAGGGCCCGCTAACTATGGCTACGCCTTC.

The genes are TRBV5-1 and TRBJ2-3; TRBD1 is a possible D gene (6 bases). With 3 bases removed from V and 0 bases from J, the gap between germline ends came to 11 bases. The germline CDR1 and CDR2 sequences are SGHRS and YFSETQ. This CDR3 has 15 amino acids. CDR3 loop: CASSSGASSTDTQYF. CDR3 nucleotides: TGCGCCAGCAGCTCAGGGGCATCTAGCACAGATACGCAGTATTTT.

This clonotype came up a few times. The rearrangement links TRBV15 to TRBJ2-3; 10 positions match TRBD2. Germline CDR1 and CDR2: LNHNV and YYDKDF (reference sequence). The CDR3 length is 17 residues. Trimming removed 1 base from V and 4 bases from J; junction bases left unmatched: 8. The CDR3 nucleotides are TGTGCCACCAGCAGAGGGGATAGCGGGAGGATATCAGATACGCAGTATTTT. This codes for CATSRGDSGRISDTQYF. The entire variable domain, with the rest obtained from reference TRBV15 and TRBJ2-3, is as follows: DAMVIQNPRYQVTQFGKPVTLSCSQTLNHNVMYWYQQKSSQAPKLLFHYYDKDFNNEADTPDNFQSRRPNTSFCFLDIRSPGLGDTAMYLCATSRGDSGRISDTQYFGPGTRLTVL.

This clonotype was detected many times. The CDR3 loop reads CASSYSSMAAEAFF. The CDR3 coding sequence is TGTGCCAGCAGTTACTCGAGTATGGCGGCTGAAGCTTTCTTT. The J gene is TRBJ1-1, the V gene TRBV6-2 or TRBV6-3; D is ambiguous. Germline-derived CDR1 and CDR2 are MNHEY and SVGEGT. With 0 bases removed from V and 6 bases from J, the gap between germline ends came to 11 bases. This CDR3 region has 14 residues.

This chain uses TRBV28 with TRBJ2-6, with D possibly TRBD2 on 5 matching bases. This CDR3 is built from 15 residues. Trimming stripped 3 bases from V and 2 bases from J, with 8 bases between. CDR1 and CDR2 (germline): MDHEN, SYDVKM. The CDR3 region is CASSFPGTGANVLTF. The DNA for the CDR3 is TGTGCCAGCAGTTTTCCCGGGACTGGGGCCAACGTCCTGACTTTC.

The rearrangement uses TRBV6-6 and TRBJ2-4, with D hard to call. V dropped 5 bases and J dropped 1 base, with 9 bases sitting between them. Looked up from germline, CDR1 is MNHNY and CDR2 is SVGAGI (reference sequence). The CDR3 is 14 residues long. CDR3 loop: CASSRALAKNIQYF. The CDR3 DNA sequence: TGTGCCAGCAGTAGGGCTCTGGCCAAAAACATTCAGTACTTC.

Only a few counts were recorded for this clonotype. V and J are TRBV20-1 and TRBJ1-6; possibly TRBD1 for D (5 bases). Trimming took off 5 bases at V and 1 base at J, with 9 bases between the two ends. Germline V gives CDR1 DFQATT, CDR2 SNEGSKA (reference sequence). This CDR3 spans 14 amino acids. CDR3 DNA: TGCAGTGCTTCCAGGGTTTCCTATAATTCACCCCTCCACTTT. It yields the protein CSASRVSYNSPLHF.

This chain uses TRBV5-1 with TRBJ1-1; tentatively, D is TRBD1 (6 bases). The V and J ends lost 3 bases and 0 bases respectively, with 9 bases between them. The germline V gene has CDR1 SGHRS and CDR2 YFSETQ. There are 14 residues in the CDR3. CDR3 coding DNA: TGCGCCAGCAGCTGGGGGACAATGAACACTGAAGCTTTCTTT. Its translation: CASSWGTMNTEAFF.

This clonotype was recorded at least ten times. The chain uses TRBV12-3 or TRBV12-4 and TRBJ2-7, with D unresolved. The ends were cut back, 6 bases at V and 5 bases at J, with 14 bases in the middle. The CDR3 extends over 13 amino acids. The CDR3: CASSPNPRDEQYF. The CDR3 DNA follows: TGTGCCAGCAGCCCGAACCCTCGGGACGAGCAGTACTTC.

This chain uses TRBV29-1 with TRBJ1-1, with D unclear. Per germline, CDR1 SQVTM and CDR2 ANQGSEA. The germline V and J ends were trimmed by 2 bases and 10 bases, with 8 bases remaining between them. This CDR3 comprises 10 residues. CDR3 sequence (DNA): TGCAGCGTTGAAACCGGAAGAGCTTTCTTT. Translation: CSVETGRAFF. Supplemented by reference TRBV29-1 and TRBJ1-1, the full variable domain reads SAVISQKPSRDICQRGTSLTIQCQVDSQVTMMFWYRQQPGQSLTLIATANQGSEATYESGFVIDKFPISRPNLTFSTLTVSNMSPEDSSIYLCSVETGRAFFGQGTRLTVV.

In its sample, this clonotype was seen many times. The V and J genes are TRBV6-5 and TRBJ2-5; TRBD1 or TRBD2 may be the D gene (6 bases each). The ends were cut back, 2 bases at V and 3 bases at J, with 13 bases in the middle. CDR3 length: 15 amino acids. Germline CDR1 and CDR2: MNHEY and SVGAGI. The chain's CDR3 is CASSYRRGTKETQYF. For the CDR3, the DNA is TGTGCCAGCAGTTACCGCCGGGGGACAAAAGAGACCCAGTACTTC.